The entry below gives a single T cell receptor (beta chain) sequence along with its context. Its specificity is unknown. Only in-frame clones appear in the TCRdb table, and some are missing; sequencing was by immunoSEQ multiplex PCR. The sample lists 40,000 or so clones, 79% seen once, with about 1.1% in the top ten. Single viable CD3+CD4+CD8-CD45RO+ cells were sorted as the memory CD4+ T cells. Serostatus was set by detecting CMV pp150, pp28, p38, p52 IgG. V was pared by 1 base and J by 8 bases, with 8 bases of the junction left unmatched. The CDR3 is made up of 17 amino acids. CDR1 SGHVS and CDR2 FNYEAQ come from the germline V gene. The sample comes from a study of memory CD4+ T cells and cytomegalovirus serostatus. As for the study in general: Of the healthy Belgian adults, several were CMV seropositive and 20 to 25 seronegative. Overall study findings and caveats: Repertoires predicted CMV serostatus with median bootstrapped AUC of 0.95. Suggested: most of the CMV-linked TCR signature lies in CD4+ memory cells.

The sequenced sample consisted of memory CD4+ T cells from blood. This TCR was recovered from an adult in good health and CMV-seronegative. The V gene is TRBV7-6, the J gene TRBJ2-1; 13 positions match TRBD2. The CDR3: CASSLGYRTSGSHEQFF. In nucleotides, the CDR3 is TGTGCCAGCAGCTTAGGTTATAGGACTAGCGGGAGTCATGAGCAGTTCTTC. Full variable domain (missing parts from reference TRBV7-6 and TRBJ2-1): GAGVSQSPRYKVTKRGQDVALRCDPISGHVSLYWYRQALGQGPEFLTYFNYEAQQDKSGLPNDRFSAERPEGSISTLTIQRTEQRDSAMYRCASSLGYRTSGSHEQFFGPGTRLTVL.